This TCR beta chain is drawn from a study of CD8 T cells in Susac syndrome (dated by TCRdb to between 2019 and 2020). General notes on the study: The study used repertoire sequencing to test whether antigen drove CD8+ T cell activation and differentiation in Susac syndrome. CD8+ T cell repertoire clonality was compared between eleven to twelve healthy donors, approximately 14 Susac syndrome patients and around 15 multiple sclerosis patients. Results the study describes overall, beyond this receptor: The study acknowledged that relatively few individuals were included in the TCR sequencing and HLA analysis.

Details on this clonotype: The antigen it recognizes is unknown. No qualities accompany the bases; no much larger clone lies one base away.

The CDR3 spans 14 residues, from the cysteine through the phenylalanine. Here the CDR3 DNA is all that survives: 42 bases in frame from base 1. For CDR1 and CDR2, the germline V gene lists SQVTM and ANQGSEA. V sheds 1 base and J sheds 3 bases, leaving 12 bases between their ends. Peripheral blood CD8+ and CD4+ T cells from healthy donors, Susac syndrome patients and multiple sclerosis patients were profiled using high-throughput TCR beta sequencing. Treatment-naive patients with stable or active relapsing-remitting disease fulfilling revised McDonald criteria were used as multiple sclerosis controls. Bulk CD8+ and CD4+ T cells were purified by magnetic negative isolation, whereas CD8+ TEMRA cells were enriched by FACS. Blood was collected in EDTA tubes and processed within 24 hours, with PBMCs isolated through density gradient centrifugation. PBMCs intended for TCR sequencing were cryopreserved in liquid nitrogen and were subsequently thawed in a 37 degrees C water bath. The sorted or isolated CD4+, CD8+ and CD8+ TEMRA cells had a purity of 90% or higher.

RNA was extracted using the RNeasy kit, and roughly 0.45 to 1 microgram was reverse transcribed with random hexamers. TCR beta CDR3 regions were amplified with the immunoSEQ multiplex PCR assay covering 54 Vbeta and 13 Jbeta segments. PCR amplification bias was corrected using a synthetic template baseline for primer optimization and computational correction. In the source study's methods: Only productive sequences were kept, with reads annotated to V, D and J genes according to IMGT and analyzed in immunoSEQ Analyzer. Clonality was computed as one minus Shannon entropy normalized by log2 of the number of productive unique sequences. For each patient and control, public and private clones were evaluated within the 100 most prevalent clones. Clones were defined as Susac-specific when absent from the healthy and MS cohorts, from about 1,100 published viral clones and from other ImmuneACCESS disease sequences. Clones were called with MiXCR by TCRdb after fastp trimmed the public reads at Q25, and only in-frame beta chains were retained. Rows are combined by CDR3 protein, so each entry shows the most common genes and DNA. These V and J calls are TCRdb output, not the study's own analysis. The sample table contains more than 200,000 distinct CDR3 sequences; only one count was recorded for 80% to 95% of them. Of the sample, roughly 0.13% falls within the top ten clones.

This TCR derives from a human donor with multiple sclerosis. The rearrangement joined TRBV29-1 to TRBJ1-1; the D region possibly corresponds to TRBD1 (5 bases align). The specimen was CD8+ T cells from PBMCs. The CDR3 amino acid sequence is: CSVEVPKGDTEAFF. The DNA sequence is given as TGCAGCGTTGAAGTCCCGAAAGGGGACACTGAAGCTTTCTTT.